Each of the 27 T cell receptor beta chains below was sequenced from the same sample in a study of blood T cell repertoires in COVID-19. Method: immunoSEQ multiplex PCR; TCRdb's copy keeps in-frame clones and lacks some. The sample holds around 100,000 clones; around 89% are singletons and the top ten take 32%. Sequenced material: peripheral blood. The receptor source for this set is a woman aged 80 or over with acute or convalescent COVID-19.

The chain couples TRBV19 to TRBJ1-2; 7 bases are a match to TRBD1. The CDR3 is 15 amino acids. Looked up from germline, CDR1 is LNHDA and CDR2 is SQIVND (reference sequence). Trimming at V came to 3 bases and at J to 1 base, leaving 5 bases not matched to a gene. The CDR3: CASSISGGSNYGYTF. CDR3 coding DNA: TGTGCCAGTAGTATCTCAGGGGGAAGTAACTATGGCTACACCTTC.

This clone was counted once. The rearrangement joins TRBV7-8 to TRBJ2-2, with 10 bases that match TRBD1. V dropped 3 bases and J dropped 8; count of bases not matched to a gene: 6. CDR1 is SGHVS and CDR2 is FQNEAQ in the germline V gene. The CDR3 runs to 15 residues. The CDR3: CASSFNRQGAGELFF. CDR3 sequence (DNA): TGTGCCAGCAGCTTCAATCGACAGGGGGCGGGGGAGCTGTTTTTT.

The chain has TRBV10-3 and TRBJ1-2, with 7 positions matching TRBD1. Trimming at V came to 3 bases and at J to 4 bases, leaving 5 bases not matched to a gene. The germline gives CDR1 ENHRY, CDR2 SYGVKD. The CDR3 totals 14 residues. The CDR3 bases are TGTGCCATCAGTGAAGAGCGACAGGGCTATGGCTACACCTTC. This gives the protein CAISEERQGYGYTF.

This sequence joins TRBV24-1 and TRBJ2-2; 7 bases fit TRBD1. Trimming took 3 bases from V and 0 from J; bases not matched to a gene: 3. Germline lookup yields CDR1 KGHDR and CDR2 SFDVKD. This CDR3 is built from 16 residues. CDR3 residues: CATSDAGGTNTGELFF. CDR3 bases: TGTGCCACCAGTGATGCAGGGGGAACGAACACCGGGGAGCTGTTTTTT.

The V gene is TRBV29-1, the J gene TRBJ2-5, with D perhaps TRBD2 (5 bases). CDR3 size: 17 residues. Germline CDR1 and CDR2: SQVTM and ANQGSEA. V was shortened by 5 bases and J by 2 bases, with 24 bases between the two germline ends. The CDR3 DNA follows: TGCAGCGTTCAACCACCACGGACTTCATGGGATCAAGAGACCCAGTACTTC. The encoded protein is CSVQPPRTSWDQETQYF.

This sequence joins TRBV5-8 and TRBJ1-5; maybe TRBD1 (6 bases). The germline V and J ends were trimmed by 3 bases and 9 bases, with 13 bases remaining between them. Per the germline V gene, CDR1 is SGHTS and CDR2 is YDEGEE. The CDR3 runs to 13 residues. The CDR3 region is CASSSPGGRPQHF. In DNA form, the CDR3 reads TGTGCCAGCAGCTCTCCGGGGGGGCGGCCCCAGCATTTT.

This rearrangement joins TRBV18 to TRBJ2-5; a weak D match, TRBD1 (6 bases). CDR1 and CDR2 from the germline V gene are KGHSH and LQKENI. The CDR3 has 14 residues. V lost 2 bases and J lost 0, with 7 bases in between. CDR3: CASSPGTHQETQYF. In nucleotides, the CDR3 is TGTGCCAGCTCACCAGGGACACACCAAGAGACCCAGTACTTC.

The chain has TRBV6-5 and TRBJ2-7; 14 nucleotides align to TRBD2. Germline V CDR1 and CDR2: MNHEY, SVGAGI. The trim removed 5 bases at V and 6 bases at J, leaving 6 bases unmatched. The CDR3 sequence is 15 residues long. The CDR3 region is CASSPIGLAGGEQYF. CDR3 sequence (DNA): TGTGCCAGCAGTCCTATCGGACTAGCGGGAGGCGAGCAGTACTTC.

The chain couples TRBV27 to TRBJ2-2, with D perhaps TRBD2 (6 bases). Germline V gives CDR1 MNHEY, CDR2 SMNVEV (reference sequence). Trimming removed 8 bases at V and 6 bases at J, with 22 bases between. The CDR3 is 16 residues long. The CDR3, as DNA: TGTGCCAGCTACCCCTCCGGACTACTCCTGGCCGGGGAGCTGTTTTTT. This encodes CASYPSGLLLAGELFF.

The chain is built from TRBV18 and TRBJ1-1, with 10 positions matching TRBD1. V was pared by 5 bases and J by 7 bases, with 7 bases of the junction left unmatched. Germline lookup yields CDR1 KGHSH and CDR2 LQKENI. The CDR3 spans 14 residues. The CDR3 spells CASSSPGQGLEAFF. DNA for the CDR3: TGTGCCAGCTCATCTCCGGGACAGGGGCTTGAAGCTTTCTTT.

The rearrangement uses TRBV4-2 and TRBJ2-5; D perhaps matches TRBD1 (6 bases). This CDR3 is 16 amino acids long. Per germline, CDR1 LGHNA and CDR2 YNFKEQ. V shed 4 bases and J shed 1 base, with 16 bases lying between them. This chain's CDR3 is CASSLLGQPFQETQYF. As DNA, the CDR3 is TGTGCCAGCAGCCTCTTAGGACAGCCATTCCAAGAGACCCAGTACTTC.

This chain uses TRBV30 with TRBJ2-7; D might be TRBD2 (6 bases). V lost 2 bases and J lost 0, with 11 bases in between. The CDR3 length is 14 residues. CDR1 is GTSNPN and CDR2 is SVGIG in the germline V gene (reference sequence). The CDR3 sequence is CAWSLGGTSYEQYF. The CDR3 DNA reads TGTGCCTGGAGTTTGGGGGGTACCTCCTACGAGCAGTACTTC.

The V gene is TRBV18, the J gene TRBJ2-1; TRBD2 is a possible D gene (6 bases). CDR3 length: 14 residues. Germline CDR1 reads KGHSH; CDR2 reads LQKENI. The V end was cut by 6 bases, the J end by 9 bases, with 18 bases between. The CDR3 loop reads CASSQTRLLGEQFF. The CDR3 DNA sequence: TGTGCCAGCTCCCAGACTAGGTTGCTGGGTGAGCAGTTCTTC. Drawing the rest from reference TRBV18 and TRBJ2-1, the complete variable domain is NAGVMQNPRHLVRRRGQEARLRCSPMKGHSHVYWYRQLPEEGLKFMVYLQKENIIDESGMPKERFSAEFPKEGPSILRIQQVVRGDSAAYFCASSQTRLLGEQFFGPGTRLTVL.

This rearrangement joins TRBV19 to TRBJ2-3, with a weak D call TRBD2 (7 bases). CDR1 and CDR2 (germline): LNHDA, SQIVND (reference sequence). V dropped 2 bases and J dropped 2 bases, with 11 bases sitting between them. This CDR3 spans 15 amino acids. CDR3 in DNA: TGTGCCAGTAGTATACGGGGGGCCCTCACAGATACGCAGTATTTT. Protein: CASSIRGALTDTQYF.

CDR3 in amino acids: CASSPQFGSGAGELFF. In DNA, the CDR3 is TGTGCCAGCAGCCCCCAGTTCGGTAGCGGGGCCGGGGAGCTGTTTTTT. This chain uses TRBV7-2 with TRBJ2-2; TRBD2 aligns across 8 bases. Trimming removed 5 bases from V and 6 bases from J; junction bases left unmatched: 11. Germline V gives CDR1 SGHTA, CDR2 FQGNSA. The CDR3 loop spans 16 amino acids.

The rearrangement uses TRBV7-2 and TRBJ1-5, with no clear D. The CDR3 loop spans 14 amino acids. V was pared by 3 bases and J by 3 bases, with 9 bases between. Per germline, CDR1 SGHTA and CDR2 FQGNSA. CDR3: CASSFTDFNQPQHF. Here the CDR3 DNA reads TGTGCCAGCAGCTTTACAGATTTCAATCAGCCCCAGCATTTT.

The chain employs TRBV6-1 and TRBJ2-7; 8 bases agree with TRBD2. The CDR3 length is 15 residues. CDR1 MNHNS and CDR2 SASEGT come from the germline V gene. V was pared by 6 bases and J by 5 bases, with 12 bases of the junction left unmatched. The CDR3 is CASSQPRLASDEQYF. DNA for the CDR3: TGTGCCAGCAGCCAGCCCCGACTAGCGTCGGACGAGCAGTACTTC.

This clone was detected ten times or more. The CDR3 protein is CASSGTGTGGLSYNEQFF. The CDR3 coding sequence is TGTGCCAGCAGCGGAACGGGGACGGGGGGACTCTCCTACAATGAGCAGTTCTTC. The chain links TRBV28 to TRBJ2-1, with TRBD2 matching over 7 bases. Germline loops: CDR1 MDHEN, CDR2 SYDVKM. The CDR3 contains 18 residues. Trimming cost V 6 bases and J 0 bases; bases outside gene matches: 14.

This clone was detected only once. The chain combines TRBV9 with TRBJ2-1, with 7 bases identical to TRBD2. This CDR3 spans 17 amino acids. V was pared by 1 base and J by 2 bases, with 9 bases of the junction left unmatched. Looked up from germline, CDR1 is SGDLS and CDR2 is YYNGEE. The CDR3 nucleotides read TGTGCCAGCAGCGTAAGTTGGACGGGGGGAACCTACAATGAGCAGTTCTTC. Residues: CASSVSWTGGTYNEQFF.

CDR3 DNA: TGTGCCAGCAGTGAAGCCGGGGGGCGGTTCTCTGGCTACACCTTC. It specifies CASSEAGGRFSGYTF. This chain connects TRBV6-1 to TRBJ1-2, with D possibly being TRBD1 (6 bases). The CDR3 has 15 amino acids. V was clipped by 0 bases and J by 7 bases, with 15 bases between them. Germline loops: CDR1 MNHNS, CDR2 SASEGT.

J is TRBJ1-2 and V is TRBV7-2; a possible D gene is TRBD1 (6 bases). Germline loops: CDR1 SGHTA, CDR2 FQGNSA. CDR3 length: 16 amino acids. V lost 1 base and J lost 10, with 22 bases in between. Here the CDR3 reads CASSLVEGVGLVVYTF. The CDR3 DNA is TGTGCCAGCAGCTTAGTCGAGGGGGTCGGTCTTGTGGTCTACACCTTC.

The chain employs TRBV7-9 and TRBJ1-4; the D is unclear. The V and J ends lost 2 bases and 8 bases respectively, with 18 bases between them. The CDR3 runs to 16 residues. In germline, CDR1 is SEHNR, CDR2 FQNEAQ (reference sequence). CDR3 bases: TGTGCCAGCAGCTTAAGTGCGGGGATTATAGGCGAAAAACTGTTTTTT. Translation: CASSLSAGIIGEKLFF.

The chain links TRBV6-5 to TRBJ1-2; 9 bases line up with TRBD1. V was pared by 2 bases and J by 2 bases, with 3 bases of the junction left unmatched. The CDR3 covers 15 residues. In germline, CDR1 is MNHEY, CDR2 SVGAGI. The CDR3 loop reads CASSYLGQGNYGYTF. The CDR3 region has the DNA TGTGCCAGCAGTTACCTCGGACAGGGGAACTATGGCTACACCTTC.

On this clone itself: Other DNA sequences from this sample encode an identical CDR3 as well. The chain recombines TRBV27 with TRBJ1-6; 9 bases match TRBD1. V was clipped by 4 bases and J by 5 bases; unmatched bases: 0. Germline CDR1 and CDR2: MNHEY and SMNVEV (reference sequence). This CDR3 has 14 residues. Here the CDR3 reads CASSWTGDNSPLHF. In nucleotides, the CDR3 is TGTGCCAGCAGTTGGACAGGGGATAATTCACCCCTCCACTTT.

As concerns this clone: A read error may account for a junction end that differs from germline. The chain links TRBV4-3 to TRBJ1-3; the D gene is possibly TRBD1 (6 bases). This CDR3 has 16 residues. Germline CDR1 is LGHNA and CDR2 is YSLEER. The CDR3 is CASSEDRTSRRNTIYF. CDR3 in DNA: TGCGCCAGCAGCGAAGACAGGACATCCAGGAGAAACACCATATATTTT.

This clone is a singleton in its sample. This chain links TRBV25-1 with TRBJ1-4, with TRBD1 matching 7 bases. Trimming took 2 bases from V and 3 from J; bases not matched to a gene: 3. CDR1 and CDR2 (germline): MGHDK, SYGVNS. The length of the CDR3 is 15 residues. The CDR3 spells CASSEPGGPNEKLFF. CDR3 DNA: TGTGCCAGCAGTGAACCAGGGGGACCTAATGAAAAACTGTTTTTT.

This rearrangement joins TRBV3-1 (or the pseudogene TRBV3-2) to TRBJ2-3; D remains unclear. This CDR3 region has 13 residues. CDR1 and CDR2 (germline): LGHDT, YNNKEL (reference sequence). The V gene lost 4 bases and the J gene lost 5 bases, with 10 bases spanning the gap. CDR3 sequence: CASSPGERDTQYF. CDR3 in DNA: TGTGCCAGCAGCCCTGGAGAGAGAGATACGCAGTATTTT.